This T cell receptor beta chain emerged from a study of CD8+CD57+ T cells in acquired aplastic anemia. In germline, CDR1 is LNHDA, CDR2 SQIVND (reference sequence). This CDR3 region has 13 residues. Trimming cost V 6 bases and J 10 bases, with 18 bases left between them. The template for TCR beta VDJ and CDR3 sequence profiling was genomic DNA. TCRdb reprocessed the reads via MiXCR and lists one record per CDR3 protein. Altogether some 150,000 distinct CDR3 sequences are present, 70% to 80% being singletons, with the ten largest covering around 45%. Sequencing involved patients with CD8+CD57+ cell expansion previously shown by flow cytometry.

The sequencing sample was made of sorted CD4+, CD8+, or CD8+CD57+ T cells (not recorded which) from PBMCs. This sequence was found in a human donor with aplastic anemia. The V and J genes are TRBV19 and TRBJ2-5; a possible D gene is TRBD1 (6 bases). The CDR3 loop reads CASSAGTLGDQYF. The CDR3 DNA is TGTGCCAGTAGCGCCGGGACACTTGGGGACCAGTACTTC. The full variable domain, completed using reference TRBV19 and TRBJ2-5, is DGGITQSPKYLFRKEGQNVTLSCEQNLNHDAMYWYRQDPGQGLRLIYYSQIVNDFQKGDIAEGYSVSREKKESFPLTVTSAQKNPTAFYLCASSAGTLGDQYFGPGTRLLVL.